This is a list of T cell receptor beta chains from one sample in a study of T cells in Graves' hyperthyroidism and ophthalmopathy. From the multiplex PCR reads, TCRdb called clonotypes with MiXCR, one entry per CDR3 protein. The top ten hold roughly 10% of the sample, which has hundreds of thousands of distinct CDR3 sequences, 11% to 15% seen once. Sequenced material: blood. These receptors came from a woman younger than 30 with Graves' hyperthyroidism. Both conserved end residues are part of each CDR3. Fields, in order: D gene, V gene, clone size, J gene, CDR3 protein, CDR3 DNA. D genes are given only for firm matches. Clone size is not always given. Where it is, it says once, few, many or a class for expanded clones.

d_gene: TRBD1
v_gene: TRBV5-5
abundance: few
j_gene: TRBJ2-7
CDR3aa: CASSTDRSKGSYEQYF
CDR3nt: TGTGCCAGCAGCACGGACAGGTCGAAGGGGTCCTACGAGCAGTACTTC

d_gene: .
v_gene: TRBV6-1
abundance: many
j_gene: TRBJ1-2
CDR3aa: CASGQSAVQNYGYTF
CDR3nt: TGTGCCAGTGGACAATCAGCTGTCCAAAACTATGGCTACACCTTC

d_gene: .
v_gene: TRBV2
abundance: .
j_gene: TRBJ1-1
CDR3aa: CASQQTAIMNTEAFF
CDR3nt: TGTGCCAGCCAGCAGACCGCGATTATGAACACTGAAGCTTTCTTT

d_gene: TRBD2
v_gene: TRBV10-3
abundance: .
j_gene: TRBJ2-1
CDR3aa: CAISEPRLAGGTDEQFF
CDR3nt: TGTGCCATCAGTGAGCCCCGTCTTGCGGGAGGAACCGATGAGCAGTTCTTC

d_gene: TRBD1
v_gene: TRBV6-2/TRBV6-3
abundance: few
j_gene: TRBJ1-2
CDR3aa: CATTDRVFYGYTF
CDR3nt: TGTGCCACCACGGACAGGGTGTTTTATGGCTACACCTTC

d_gene: .
v_gene: TRBV20-1
abundance: .
j_gene: TRBJ2-1
CDR3aa: CSATPGDEQFF
CDR3nt: TGCAGTGCTACCCCAGGGGATGAGCAGTTCTTC

d_gene: .
v_gene: TRBV24-1
abundance: many
j_gene: TRBJ2-1
CDR3aa: CATSDLSTGSYNEQFF
CDR3nt: TGTGCCACCAGTGATCTTAGCACCGGCTCCTACAATGAGCAGTTCTTC

d_gene: .
v_gene: TRBV4-3
abundance: .
j_gene: TRBJ2-3
CDR3aa: CTSSQEVKFADTQYF
CDR3nt: TGCACCAGCAGCCAAGAGGTCAAGTTTGCAGATACGCAGTATTTT

d_gene: .
v_gene: TRBV7-3
abundance: .
j_gene: TRBJ1-3
CDR3aa: CASSLGDLLGNTIYF
CDR3nt: TGTGCCAGCAGCTTAGGGGACCTACTTGGAAACACCATATATTTT

d_gene: TRBD1
v_gene: TRBV4-1
abundance: few
j_gene: TRBJ1-5
CDR3aa: CASSQAGTGSQPQHF
CDR3nt: TGCGCCAGCAGCCAAGCCGGGACAGGGAGTCAGCCCCAGCATTTT

d_gene: .
v_gene: TRBV7-3
abundance: few
j_gene: TRBJ2-3
CDR3aa: CASGLQLITDTQYF
CDR3nt: TGTGCCAGCGGCCTCCAATTAATCACAGATACGCAGTATTTT

d_gene: TRBD2
v_gene: TRBV3-1
abundance: few
j_gene: TRBJ2-5
CDR3aa: CASSQDRLAGGQVETQYF
CDR3nt: TGTGCCAGCAGCCAAGATAGGCTAGCGGGAGGGCAGGTAGAGACCCAGTACTTC

d_gene: .
v_gene: TRBV12-3/TRBV12-4
abundance: many
j_gene: TRBJ2-1
CDR3aa: CASKADYNEQFF
CDR3nt: TGTGCCAGCAAAGCTGACTACAATGAGCAGTTCTTC

d_gene: .
v_gene: TRBV10-2
abundance: .
j_gene: TRBJ1-2
CDR3aa: CASRLGQGSDYGYTF
CDR3nt: TGCGCCAGCCGGTTGGGACAAGGTTCTGACTATGGCTACACCTTC

d_gene: .
v_gene: TRBV3-1
abundance: .
j_gene: TRBJ2-5
CDR3aa: CASSQARGQETQYF
CDR3nt: TGTGCCAGCAGCCAAGCCCGGGGGCAAGAGACCCAGTACTTC

d_gene: .
v_gene: TRBV6-6
abundance: few
j_gene: TRBJ2-1
CDR3aa: CASSYTPLRGSSHNEQFF
CDR3nt: TGTGCCAGCAGTTACACCCCCCTGCGCGGAAGCTCCCACAATGAGCAGTTCTTC

d_gene: .
v_gene: TRBV2
abundance: many
j_gene: TRBJ2-3
CDR3aa: CASSETVLVADRSTDTQYF
CDR3nt: TGTGCCAGCAGTGAAACCGTCCTGGTAGCGGATCGGAGCACAGATACGCAGTATTTT

d_gene: TRBD1
v_gene: TRBV7-2
abundance: many
j_gene: TRBJ1-6
CDR3aa: CASSEVTGPGSPLHF
CDR3nt: TGTGCCAGCAGCGAAGTGACAGGGCCGGGGTCACCCCTCCACTTT

d_gene: TRBD1
v_gene: TRBV5-1
abundance: many
j_gene: TRBJ1-2
CDR3aa: CASSLQGTYGYTF
CDR3nt: TGCGCCAGCAGCTTACAGGGGACCTATGGCTACACCTTC

d_gene: .
v_gene: TRBV19
abundance: .
j_gene: TRBJ2-1
CDR3aa: CASSIDYWGRPSSGQFF
CDR3nt: TGTGCCAGTAGTATAGATTATTGGGGGAGGCCCTCCAGCGGGCAGTTCTTC

d_gene: TRBD2
v_gene: TRBV7-8
abundance: many
j_gene: TRBJ2-1
CDR3aa: CASSFKSSGGVNEQFF
CDR3nt: TGTGCCAGCAGCTTTAAATCTAGCGGGGGGGTTAATGAGCAGTTCTTC

d_gene: TRBD2
v_gene: TRBV20-1
abundance: .
j_gene: TRBJ2-1
CDR3aa: CSARGSGSSYNEQFF
CDR3nt: TGCAGTGCTAGAGGTAGCGGGAGCTCCTACAATGAGCAGTTCTTC

d_gene: .
v_gene: TRBV5-5
abundance: many
j_gene: TRBJ1-1
CDR3aa: CASSLASMGALLSEAFF
CDR3nt: TGTGCCAGCAGCTTGGCCAGTATGGGGGCGCTTCTTTCTGAAGCTTTCTTT

d_gene: .
v_gene: TRBV3-1
abundance: many
j_gene: TRBJ1-2
CDR3aa: CASSPNVRGAANYGYTF
CDR3nt: TGTGCCAGCAGCCCCAACGTAAGGGGGGCGGCTAACTATGGCTACACCTTC

d_gene: .
v_gene: TRBV20-1
abundance: .
j_gene: TRBJ1-1
CDR3aa: CSAIQGPSSTEAFF
CDR3nt: TGCAGTGCTATACAGGGTCCGTCTAGTACTGAAGCTTTCTTT

d_gene: TRBD2
v_gene: TRBV28
abundance: many
j_gene: TRBJ2-1
CDR3aa: CASSRPRLAGLHEQFF
CDR3nt: TGTGCCAGCAGCCGTCCCCGCCTAGCGGGACTCCATGAGCAGTTCTTC

d_gene: .
v_gene: TRBV20-1
abundance: few
j_gene: TRBJ1-1
CDR3aa: CSAGDREAFF
CDR3nt: TGCAGTGCTGGCGACAGAGAAGCTTTCTTT

d_gene: .
v_gene: TRBV29-1
abundance: many
j_gene: TRBJ2-1
CDR3aa: CSVANTGSSYNEQFF
CDR3nt: TGCAGCGTGGCCAACACAGGGAGCTCCTACAATGAGCAGTTCTTC

d_gene: TRBD1
v_gene: TRBV20-1
abundance: .
j_gene: TRBJ1-1
CDR3aa: CSAKKTGSLNTEAFF
CDR3nt: TGCAGTGCTAAAAAGACAGGGTCCTTGAACACTGAAGCTTTCTTT

d_gene: TRBD1
v_gene: TRBV27
abundance: few
j_gene: TRBJ2-7
CDR3aa: CASTALGTGEREQYF
CDR3nt: TGTGCCAGCACCGCGCTGGGGACAGGGGAGCGCGAGCAGTACTTC

d_gene: .
v_gene: TRBV18
abundance: .
j_gene: TRBJ1-2
CDR3aa: CASSENTGSIGYTF
CDR3nt: TGTGCCAGCTCGGAAAATACGGGATCTATTGGCTACACCTTC

d_gene: TRBD2
v_gene: TRBV6-1
abundance: .
j_gene: TRBJ2-3
CDR3aa: CATSSRLAGGPGVDTQYF
CDR3nt: TGTGCCACCTCCAGTCGACTAGCGGGAGGCCCGGGGGTGGATACGCAGTATTTT

d_gene: .
v_gene: TRBV5-4
abundance: .
j_gene: TRBJ1-3
CDR3aa: CASSLGVGTSGNTIYF
CDR3nt: TGTGCCAGCAGCTTGGGGGTAGGGACTTCTGGAAACACCATATATTTT

d_gene: TRBD2
v_gene: TRBV20-1
abundance: many
j_gene: TRBJ2-7
CDR3aa: CSARADREAEQYF
CDR3nt: TGCAGTGCTAGAGCGGACCGGGAGGCCGAGCAGTACTTC

d_gene: .
v_gene: TRBV13
abundance: many
j_gene: TRBJ2-7
CDR3aa: CASSPRGPSASYEQYF
CDR3nt: TGTGCCAGCAGCCCCCGTGGGCCTAGCGCTTCCTACGAGCAGTACTTC

d_gene: .
v_gene: TRBV13
abundance: many
j_gene: TRBJ2-7
CDR3aa: CASSHRPSVNYEQYF
CDR3nt: TGTGCCAGCAGCCATCGCCCTAGCGTAAACTACGAGCAGTACTTC

d_gene: .
v_gene: TRBV10-2
abundance: .
j_gene: TRBJ2-5
CDR3aa: CASSVHLPPQETQYF
CDR3nt: TGCGCCAGCAGTGTCCACCTGCCCCCACAAGAGACCCAGTACTTC

d_gene: .
v_gene: TRBV6-1
abundance: .
j_gene: TRBJ1-5
CDR3aa: CASSPYLGFQPQHF
CDR3nt: TGTGCCAGCAGTCCTTACTTGGGTTTCCAGCCCCAGCATTTT

d_gene: .
v_gene: TRBV9
abundance: .
j_gene: TRBJ1-4
CDR3aa: CASSVDEKLFF
CDR3nt: TGTGCCAGCAGCGTAGATGAAAAACTGTTTTTT

d_gene: .
v_gene: TRBV7-9
abundance: few
j_gene: TRBJ2-1
CDR3aa: CASSYTGLSDNEQFF
CDR3nt: TGTGCCAGCAGCTACACAGGGTTATCGGACAATGAGCAGTTCTTC

d_gene: TRBD2
v_gene: TRBV20-1
abundance: .
j_gene: TRBJ2-7
CDR3aa: CSARGTSGRGSYEQYF
CDR3nt: TGCAGTGCTAGAGGGACTAGCGGGAGGGGCTCCTACGAGCAGTACTTC

d_gene: .
v_gene: TRBV5-1
abundance: many
j_gene: TRBJ1-2
CDR3aa: CASSPDAGYGYTF
CDR3nt: TGCGCCAGCAGCCCGGACGCCGGTTATGGCTACACCTTC

d_gene: .
v_gene: TRBV7-9
abundance: .
j_gene: TRBJ1-1
CDR3aa: CASSFTKNTEAFF
CDR3nt: TGTGCCAGCAGCTTCACCAAGAACACTGAAGCTTTCTTT

d_gene: .
v_gene: TRBV4-2
abundance: many
j_gene: TRBJ2-7
CDR3aa: CASSERRGYEQYF
CDR3nt: TGTGCCAGCAGCGAACGGCGGGGCTACGAGCAGTACTTC

d_gene: TRBD2
v_gene: TRBV5-5
abundance: .
j_gene: TRBJ2-5
CDR3aa: CASTPWTSGMETQYF
CDR3nt: TGTGCCAGCACCCCTTGGACTAGCGGGATGGAGACCCAGTACTTC

d_gene: .
v_gene: TRBV5-1
abundance: few
j_gene: TRBJ2-7
CDR3aa: CASRRAFSYEQYF
CDR3nt: TGCGCCAGCAGGCGGGCCTTCTCCTACGAGCAGTACTTC

d_gene: TRBD2
v_gene: TRBV7-8
abundance: .
j_gene: TRBJ2-1
CDR3aa: CASSLAVTSGSYNEQFF
CDR3nt: TGTGCCAGCAGCTTAGCGGTGACTAGCGGCTCCTACAATGAGCAGTTCTTC

d_gene: TRBD1
v_gene: TRBV4-1
abundance: many
j_gene: TRBJ1-1
CDR3aa: CASSQGQWNTEAFF
CDR3nt: TGCGCCAGCAGCCAGGGACAGTGGAACACTGAAGCTTTCTTT

d_gene: .
v_gene: TRBV5-8
abundance: .
j_gene: TRBJ1-2
CDR3aa: CASSLGGTTPGYTF
CDR3nt: TGTGCCAGCAGCTTAGGTGGCACCACTCCTGGCTACACCTTC

d_gene: .
v_gene: TRBV28
abundance: many
j_gene: TRBJ1-2
CDR3aa: CASSPRIYGYTF
CDR3nt: TGTGCCAGCAGTCCTCGGATCTATGGCTACACCTTC

d_gene: .
v_gene: TRBV7-9
abundance: many
j_gene: TRBJ2-3
CDR3aa: CASSLVSLGSTSTDTQYF
CDR3nt: TGTGCCAGCAGCTTAGTATCCTTGGGAAGCACTAGCACAGATACGCAGTATTTT

d_gene: TRBD2
v_gene: TRBV30
abundance: .
j_gene: TRBJ2-7
CDR3aa: CARGVAYEQYF
CDR3nt: TGTGCCCGGGGGGTAGCCTACGAGCAGTACTTC

d_gene: TRBD2
v_gene: TRBV29-1
abundance: many
j_gene: TRBJ2-1
CDR3aa: CSVVSGTRYNEQFF
CDR3nt: TGCAGCGTTGTTTCCGGGACTAGATACAATGAGCAGTTCTTC

d_gene: TRBD2
v_gene: TRBV2
abundance: many
j_gene: TRBJ2-1
CDR3aa: CASSTSGSASYNEQFF
CDR3nt: TGTGCCAGCAGCACTAGCGGGAGCGCCTCCTACAATGAGCAGTTCTTC